Described below is a single T cell receptor beta chain sequence and its context. As yet, its antigen is unknown. The data were taken from a study of long-term antiretroviral therapy in people with HIV. Study in general: Initial samples were collected about a decade before the 2015 immediate-ART recommendation. Points from the study as a whole: Repertoires in HIV (unlike those of controls) had narrower CDR3 length ranges. Increased diversity was seen after ART, yet it remained lower than in transplant donor controls.

Between the trimmed V and J ends, which lost 7 bases and 0 bases, there was a span of 3 bases. The germline gives CDR1 LNHDA, CDR2 SQIVND (reference sequence). The CDR3 covers 11 residues. The authors ran the immunoSEQ assay, v3.0, at survey level. Method: immunoSEQ multiplex PCR; TCRdb's copy keeps in-frame clones and lacks some. The data show around 20,000 clones, 80% to 90% seen once. The chain employs TRBV19 and TRBJ1-2; D remains ambiguous. This receptor was obtained from a man aged 45 to 65 with HIV. Sequencing used unsorted PBMCs, obtained 4.2 years after starting antiretroviral therapy. As DNA, the CDR3 is TGTGCCAGTACTACTAACTATGGCTACACCTTC. Translation gives CASTTNYGYTF.